Listed below are T cell receptor beta chains from one sample, sequenced in a study of STAT3 mutations in large granular lymphocyte leukemia. Repertoires were generated with immunoSEQ multiplex PCR, while TCRdb's copy carries only in-frame clones and drops some. The table includes around 39,000 clones, over 75% detected once. The sample was PBMCs. The origin of the receptors is a human donor with T large granular lymphocyte leukemia. Some clones in this sample may be carry-over from other donors' samples. Each CDR3 is given with its conserved first and last residue. Fields, in order: CDR3 length, clone size, J gene, D gene, V gene, CDR3 protein, CDR3 DNA. D genes are given only for firm matches. For some rows the clone size is stated as once, few or many, or as a class when expanded; others skip it.

CDR3 length: 15
clone size: .
J gene: TRBJ1-6
D gene: .
V gene: TRBV14
CDR3 protein: CASSQDPQGHSPLHF
CDR3 DNA: TGTGCCAGCAGCCAAGATCCTCAGGGGCATTCACCCCTCCACTTT

CDR3 length: 11
clone size: .
J gene: TRBJ2-5
D gene: .
V gene: TRBV7-2
CDR3 protein: CASSFGETQYF
CDR3 DNA: TGTGCCAGCAGCTTTGGAGAGACCCAGTACTTC

CDR3 length: 16
clone size: few
J gene: TRBJ1-5
D gene: .
V gene: TRBV7-8
CDR3 protein: CASSLAVADGNQPQHF
CDR3 DNA: TGTGCCAGCAGCTTAGCGGTGGCTGATGGCAATCAGCCCCAGCATTTT

CDR3 length: 11
clone size: .
J gene: TRBJ1-5
D gene: .
V gene: TRBV6-6
CDR3 protein: CASGEKQPQHF
CDR3 DNA: TGTGCCTCGGGCGAGAAACAGCCCCAGCATTTT

CDR3 length: 14
clone size: .
J gene: TRBJ1-2
D gene: .
V gene: TRBV29-1
CDR3 protein: CSVVRVERDYGYTF
CDR3 DNA: TGCAGCGTTGTGCGGGTCGAGAGAGATTATGGCTACACCTTC

CDR3 length: 14
clone size: .
J gene: TRBJ1-4
D gene: TRBD1
V gene: TRBV28
CDR3 protein: CASSSGGKNEKLFF
CDR3 DNA: TGTGCCAGCAGTTCAGGGGGTAAAAATGAAAAACTGTTTTTT

CDR3 length: 15
clone size: .
J gene: TRBJ1-4
D gene: TRBD1
V gene: TRBV7-8
CDR3 protein: CASRPDRAANEKLFF
CDR3 DNA: TGTGCCAGCAGGCCCGACAGGGCGGCTAATGAAAAACTGTTTTTT

CDR3 length: 19
clone size: .
J gene: TRBJ2-7
D gene: TRBD2
V gene: TRBV7-2
CDR3 protein: CASSLYPSELAGLRYEQYF
CDR3 DNA: TGTGCCAGCAGCTTATACCCCTCCGAGCTAGCGGGGCTGCGATACGAGCAGTACTTC

CDR3 length: 15
clone size: .
J gene: TRBJ1-5
D gene: .
V gene: TRBV18
CDR3 protein: CASSPDRNSNQPQHF
CDR3 DNA: TGTGCCAGCTCACCAGACAGAAATAGCAATCAGCCCCAGCATTTT

CDR3 length: 13
clone size: .
J gene: TRBJ2-2
D gene: .
V gene: TRBV19
CDR3 protein: CASSIRGTGELFF
CDR3 DNA: TGTGCCAGTAGTATTCGAGGAACCGGGGAGCTGTTTTTT

CDR3 length: 15
clone size: few
J gene: TRBJ2-1
D gene: TRBD1
V gene: TRBV4-2
CDR3 protein: CASSPKGTGITEQFF
CDR3 DNA: TGTGCCAGCAGCCCCAAGGGGACAGGGATTACTGAGCAGTTCTTC

CDR3 length: 16
clone size: few
J gene: TRBJ1-1
D gene: .
V gene: TRBV14
CDR3 protein: CASSQDLGTVNTEAFF
CDR3 DNA: TGTGCCAGCAGCCAAGATCTAGGAACGGTGAACACTGAAGCTTTCTTT

CDR3 length: 17
clone size: .
J gene: TRBJ2-3
D gene: .
V gene: TRBV6-1
CDR3 protein: CASSESWVAGSTDTQYF
CDR3 DNA: TGTGCCAGCAGTGAATCTTGGGTAGCAGGGAGCACAGATACGCAGTATTTT

CDR3 length: 14
clone size: .
J gene: TRBJ2-3
D gene: TRBD1
V gene: TRBV28
CDR3 protein: CASSLFRGQDTQYF
CDR3 DNA: TGTGCCAGCAGTTTATTCAGGGGGCAAGATACGCAGTATTTT